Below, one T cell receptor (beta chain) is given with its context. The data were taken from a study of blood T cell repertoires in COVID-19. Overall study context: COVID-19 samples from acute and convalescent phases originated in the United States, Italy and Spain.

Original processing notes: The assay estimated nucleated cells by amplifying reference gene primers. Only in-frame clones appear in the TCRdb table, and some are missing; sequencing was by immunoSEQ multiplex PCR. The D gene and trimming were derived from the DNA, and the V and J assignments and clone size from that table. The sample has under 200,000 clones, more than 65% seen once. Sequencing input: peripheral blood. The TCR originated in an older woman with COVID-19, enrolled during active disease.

Here the CDR3 reads CASSSLSISYGYTF. The CDR3 DNA is TGTGCCAGCAGCTCTCTTTCTATATCTTATGGCTACACCTTC. V is TRBV5-6 and J is TRBJ1-2, with D unresolved. Germline V gene data show CDR1 as SGHDT and CDR2 as YYEEEE. Trimming left V 3 bases short and J 5 bases short, with 14 bases between. There are 14 residues in the CDR3.